One and the same sample provided the 6 T cell receptor beta chains below, sequenced in a study of cytomegalovirus exposure and HLA in healthy donors. 60 Vbeta and 13 Jbeta primers were used in PCR. Produced via immunoSEQ multiplex PCR; TCRdb's table is partial and in-frame only. Of 200,000 to 250,000 clones detected, about 80% appear once; the ten largest clones hold 0.55% to 0.7%. The sample taken for sequencing was PBMCs. These receptor sequences come from a woman between 40 and 50 years old in good health and CMV-seronegative.

A word on this clone: Relative to the germline gene, one junction end is altered; a read error may explain this. The chain is built from TRBV6-5 and TRBJ2-2, with a possible D match to TRBD2 (5 bases). The CDR3 has 16 residues. From germline, CDR1 is MNHEY and CDR2 SVGAGI. The CDR3 coding sequence is TGTGCCAGCAGTCACTCCGGATTTGAGGGCACCGGGGAGCTGTTTTTT. It yields the protein CASSHSGFEGTGELFF.

The chain couples TRBV6-1 to TRBJ2-7; D gene uncertain. V was cut by 8 bases and J by 3 bases, with 8 bases left in between. The germline CDR1 and CDR2 sequences are MNHNS and SASEGT. There are 11 residues in the CDR3. The CDR3 is CASGVYYEQYF. In nucleotides, the CDR3 is TGTGCCAGCGGTGTCTACTACGAGCAGTACTTC.

The V gene is TRBV15, the J gene TRBJ1-5, with D perhaps matching TRBD1 (6 bases). The CDR3 is 15 amino acids. Germline assignment: CDR1 LNHNV and CDR2 YYDKDF (reference sequence). Trimming took off 4 bases at V and 4 bases at J, with 14 bases between the two ends. The CDR3 region is CATSMGIQGNQPQHF. Written as DNA, the CDR3 is TGTGCCACCAGCATGGGGATACAGGGAAATCAGCCCCAGCATTTT.

This chain joins TRBV7-9 and TRBJ1-5; D unresolved. The CDR3 sequence is 12 residues long. The V end was cut by 9 bases, the J end by 7 bases, with 13 bases between. The germline V gene encodes CDR1 SEHNR and CDR2 FQNEAQ (reference sequence). The CDR3 sequence: CASALGGQPQHF. The CDR3 region has the DNA TGTGCCAGTGCCCTTGGAGGCCAGCCCCAGCATTTT.

This clone was seen just once. The chain recombines TRBV30 with TRBJ2-7, with D possibly TRBD2 on 7 matching bases. The V gene lost 0 bases and the J gene lost 3 bases, with 12 bases spanning the gap. The CDR3 extends over 14 amino acids. Germline CDR1 and CDR2: GTSNPN and SVGIG (reference sequence). The DNA for the CDR3 is TGTGCCTGGAGTGTAGGGGGGGTAGTCTACGAGCAGTACTTC. It encodes CAWSVGGVVYEQYF.

The J gene is TRBJ1-2, the V gene TRBV28; 7 bases agree with TRBD1. Germline V gene sequence: CDR1 MDHEN, CDR2 SYDVKM. V shed 5 bases and J 8 bases; nucleotides not matched to a gene: 11. The CDR3 length is 14 residues. DNA of the CDR3: TGTGCCAGCAGTCCCCCCGAGGGGGCTAAGGGCTACACCTTC. It is translated as CASSPPEGAKGYTF.